This T cell receptor (beta chain) was obtained from a study of a mutant IDH1 vaccine in newly diagnosed glioma. The table came from immunoSEQ multiplex PCR; TCRdb's copy has only in-frame clones and leaves some out. The table has 35,000 to 40,000 clones, around 80% seen once. Specified time point: baseline, week 1 (first vaccination visit). Indicated treatment: pre-vaccination baseline after standard-of-care therapy. The CDR3 runs 15 residues. Trimming cost V 6 bases and J 8 bases; bases outside gene matches: 14. Germline CDR1 and CDR2: MNHNY and SVGAGI (reference sequence). Here the sequenced sample was PBMCs, taken from a glioma patient treated with radiotherapy, temozolomide or both. This clonotype originated in a man between 35 and 55 years old with glioma. Some clones in this sample may be carry-over from other donors' samples. The chain couples TRBV6-6 to TRBJ1-2, with TRBD1 identical over 8 bases. This CDR3 reads CASSFDWGQVGGYTF. The CDR3 region has the DNA TGTGCCAGCAGCTTTGATTGGGGACAGGTTGGAGGCTACACCTTC.